This entry concerns a single T cell receptor (beta chain). This record belongs to a study of tumor-infiltrating lymphocytes in primary liver carcinoma. TCR beta cDNA was prepared out of roughly 0.45 ug total RNA by means of a constant-region primer. Researchers made the TCR beta libraries by running three nested multiplex PCR rounds with slightly modified ARM-PCR. TRBV1-TRBV30 forward primers paired with a C-beta reverse primer were used in the first two PCR rounds, which ran roughly 9 cycles each. TCRdb analysed the multiplex PCR reads with MiXCR anew, one entry per CDR3 protein. The table includes about 320,000 distinct CDR3 sequences, approximately 60% detected once. Germline V lookup: CDR1 SNHLY, CDR2 FYNNEI. CDR3 length: 15 amino acids. J lost 4 bases, V lost 2 bases, and 4 bases had no gene match. They got blood RNA out of unsorted whole blood and also pulled out germline DNA.

The clonotype comes from a man between 35 and 55 years old with primary liver carcinoma and hepatitis B virus infection. The chain carries TRBV2 and TRBJ2-2; 7 bases match TRBD1. Sequencing was carried out using peripheral blood. CDR3 region: CASSESTGFTGELFF. Written as DNA, the CDR3 is TGTGCCAGCAGTGAATCGACAGGGTTCACCGGGGAGCTGTTTTTT.